The clone carrying this T cell receptor (beta chain) showed up many times. Using its own MiXCR run on the 5' RACE reads, TCRdb lists one record per CDR3 protein. Here the sample spans approximately 50,000 distinct CDR3 sequences, around 4% being singletons. CDR3 size: 12 residues. Germline-derived CDR1 and CDR2 are DFQATT and SNEGSKA (reference sequence). Trimming at V came to 5 bases and at J to 4 bases, leaving 4 bases not matched to a gene. The source of the sample is a study of neurological immune-mediated disorders. The genes are TRBV20-1 and TRBJ1-2; 7 bases map to TRBD1. The clonotype was recovered from a man aged 55-75 years with multiple sclerosis. Sequences were obtained from PBMCs. CDR3 nucleotides: TGCAGTGCTTTGACAGGGATCTATGGCTACACCTTC. Encoded protein: CSALTGIYGYTF.